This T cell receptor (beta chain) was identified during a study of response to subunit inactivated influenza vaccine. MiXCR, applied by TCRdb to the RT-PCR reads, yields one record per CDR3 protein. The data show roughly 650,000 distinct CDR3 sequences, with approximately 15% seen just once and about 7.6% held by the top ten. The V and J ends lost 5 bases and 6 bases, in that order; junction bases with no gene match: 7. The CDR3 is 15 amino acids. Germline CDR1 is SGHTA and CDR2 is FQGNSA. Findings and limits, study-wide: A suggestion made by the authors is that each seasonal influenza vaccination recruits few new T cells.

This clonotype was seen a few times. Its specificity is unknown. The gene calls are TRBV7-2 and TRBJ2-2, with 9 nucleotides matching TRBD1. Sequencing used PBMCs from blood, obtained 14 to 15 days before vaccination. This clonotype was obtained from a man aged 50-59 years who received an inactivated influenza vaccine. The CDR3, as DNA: TGTGCCAGCAGCAGGGGACAGGGTTGGGCCGGGGAGCTGTTTTTT. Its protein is CASSRGQGWAGELFF.